This T cell receptor (beta chain) appears in the sequencing data of a study of control samples from healthy donors and cancer patients. Assay used: immunoSEQ multiplex PCR; TCRdb lists only in-frame clones, some missing. Of 200,000 to 250,000 clones in the sample, roughly 94% were seen once. This CDR3 is 12 amino acids long. Trimming removed 6 bases at V and 4 bases at J, with 9 bases between. CDR1 is MNHEY and CDR2 is SVGAGI in the germline V gene. This clonotype originated in a man aged 45-60 years in good health. The J gene is TRBJ1-2, the V gene TRBV6-5; D is ambiguous. Sequenced sample: blood. The CDR3 DNA reads TGTGCCAGCAGCCCCGTAGGCTATGGCTACACCTTC. It translates to CASSPVGYGYTF.